This T cell receptor beta chain was identified in a study of cytomegalovirus exposure and HLA in healthy donors. The CDR3 is 17 amino acids. CDR1 and CDR2 (germline): SEHNR, FQNEAQ (reference sequence). Trimming pared 7 bases from V and 3 bases from J, leaving 23 bases between. The assay was immunoSEQ multiplex PCR, and TCRdb's table has in-frame clones only and misses some. Of about 180,000 clones listed, 85% are singletons. General study results and limits: While the bulk of TCR sequences proved rare, some public TCRs turned up in many donors.

As regards this clone: Antigen: not known.

This chain uses TRBV7-9 with TRBJ2-3, with D possibly TRBD2 on 6 matching bases. This receptor was obtained from a man aged 18 to 30 in good health and CMV-seropositive. The sequenced sample was PBMCs. CDR3 sequence: CASTKSIQNRGTDTQYF. The CDR3 DNA sequence: TGTGCCAGCACCAAATCGATCCAAAACCGGGGGACAGATACGCAGTATTTT.